This TCR beta chain was recorded in a study of T cell repertoires in cytomegalovirus infection. The wider study: Shared public TCR beta signatures pointed to both CMV infection and a matching HLA type. General study points: Pooled public TCR beta family frequency picked out CMV carriers with the relevant HLA. CMV-specific TCR beta clonotypes restricted by HLA-C dominated the ex vivo response.

Concerning this clonotype: The antigen remains unidentified.

Trimming cost V 4 bases and J 7 bases; bases outside gene matches: 16. Germline V CDR1 and CDR2: LGHDT, YNNKEL (reference sequence). The CDR3 is 16 amino acids. Via MiXCR, TCRdb re-called the reads, giving one row per CDR3 protein. Seen here are 740,000 or so distinct CDR3 sequences, 35% observed once, and the top ten hold 2.8%. Sequences were obtained from PBMCs. The gene calls are TRBV3-1 and TRBJ2-7; 7 bases match TRBD1. This receptor was identified in a human donor in good health (CMV status not recorded). Some clones in this sample may be carry-over from other donors' samples. CDR3: CASSLRTGPTLREQYF. CDR3 in DNA: TGTGCCAGCAGCCTAAGGACAGGACCAACCTTACGAGAGCAGTACTTC.